This record covers a single T cell receptor (beta chain). Its target is not known. Sequencing used immunoSEQ multiplex PCR; TCRdb keeps in-frame clones, though not all of them. The data show about 30,000 clones, around nine tenths seen once. This entry is derived from a study of T cells in pancreatic ductal adenocarcinoma. Looked up from germline, CDR1 is SGHTS and CDR2 is YDEGEE. This CDR3 spans 14 amino acids. Trimming stripped 0 bases from V and 8 bases from J, with 14 bases between. Broader study findings: Blood clonality (about 0.069) did not differ significantly from tumor (about 0.112). Unique clonotypes were around 8-fold more numerous in blood than in tumor. Enrichment of CD45RO+ effector over naive T cells in tumors may bias clonality.

No neoadjuvant therapy was given to the selected pancreatic ductal adenocarcinoma patients before their surgery. The specimen was PBMCs. The chain is built from TRBV5-8 and TRBJ1-2, with D perhaps matching TRBD1 (6 bases). This TCR was sampled from a human donor with pancreatic ductal adenocarcinoma. Here the CDR3 DNA reads TGTGCCAGCAGCTTGGCCCACAGGGTTGGCGGCTACACCTTC. It translates to CASSLAHRVGGYTF.